Described below is a single TCR beta chain sequence and its context. Its specific antigen is unknown. No base-level quality is on record; no much larger clone is a single base apart. A distance of 9 bases separates the germline ends of V and J, which lose 5 bases and 2 bases respectively. In the germline V gene, CDR1 corresponds to SQVTM and CDR2 to ANQGSEA. The CDR3 runs 12 residues from the cysteine to the phenylalanine. Solely the CDR3 DNA is kept, with 36 bases framed from the first base. This entry belongs to a study of identical twins listed by TCRdb under 2016. Turning to the overall study: TCR alpha and beta repertoires from monozygotic twins, unrelated adults of various ages and cord blood were deep-sequenced to test whether fetal clonotypes persist. Replicate twin experiments were performed at different times using different library preparation protocols to rule out contamination. Findings and caveats that apply to the study as a whole: Because the same donors could not be followed over many years, conclusions were based on cross-sectional statistical analysis. Out-of-frame TCR alpha sequences shared between twins showed an excess of low generation-probability sequences compared with coincidental sharing between unrelated individuals. In beta out-of-frame sequences, excess twin sharing was weaker, because having fewer shared sequences lowered the signal-to-noise ratio. Out-of-frame TCR alpha sharing in monozygotic twins was systematically underestimated by recombination models, whereas sharing between unrelated individuals was in agreement with the recombination models. Abundant cord blood beta clonotypes carried fewer insertions; young adult naive repertoires showed a weaker similar trend, while memory repertoires showed none. Zero-insertion analyses could be partly confounded by invariant T cells such as MAIT and iNKT, though diverse VJ usage argued against such confounding for most clonotypes.

Library preparation was by 5' RACE. These reads were obtained on an Illumina HiSeq 2000. Template switching introduced a universal primer binding site; the final cDNA contained a unique molecular identifier, enabling accurate counting of TCR cDNA molecules. Specific primers in the conserved constant-segment region were used to synthesize first-strand cDNA for the TCR alpha and beta chains. Each cDNA library was double barcoded, with a SMART-Mk sample barcode plus Illumina barcodes, to control for contamination. TruSeq adapter sequences, together with Illumina sample barcodes, were added in two successive PCR steps. TCR alpha and beta cDNA libraries were sequenced on the Illumina HiSeq platform with custom primers. Concerning the study's data processing: MiGEC processed the raw reads to extract unique molecular identifiers, while MiXCR was used to determine the CDR3 positions. For each individual, recombination models were inferred using an EM algorithm with the repgenHMM and IGoR tools. Shared clonotypes were analyzed with the tcR package in R, and sharing was normalized by the product of cloneset sizes. To study raw recombination free of thymic and clonal selection effects, out-of-frame nonproductive sequences were analyzed. The public sequencing data were trimmed at Q25 with fastp and processed into clonotypes with MiXCR by TCRdb, which kept only in-frame beta chains. Each CDR3 protein appears once, grouped with its most common genes and DNA. These V and J calls derive from TCRdb rather than the authors' analysis. The sample profile shows about 280,000 distinct CDR3 sequences; 6.5% to 9.5% of them were found once. The top ten constitute more than 2% of the sample.

Only healthy Caucasian donors were included. Three pairs of female monozygotic twins, all aged about 18 to 29 years, were included in the twin cohort. Miltenyi CD45RO+ enrichment and human naive T-cell isolation kits were used to isolate memory (CD45RO+) and naive T cells from PBMC. The sample was also linked to a second study, of yellow fever vaccine responses in identical twins. The second study's paper adds: The T cell response to vaccination in identical twins was reported by the authors to appear partly convergent and partly personalized. In the study, vaccine-responding T cell clones were precisely tracked in identical twins.

Sequencing was carried out using memory (CD45RO+) T cells sorted from blood. The sample's cell subset or site label is to be understood as: CD45RO+ enriched T cells. The rearrangement combines TRBV29-1 with TRBJ2-5; the D call could be TRBD1 or TRBD2, with each sharing 5 bases. The TCR originated in a woman in her late teens or twenties in good health. The CDR3 protein: CSVLGEQETQYF. The base sequence is TGCAGCGTTTTGGGGGAGCAAGAGACCCAGTACTTC.